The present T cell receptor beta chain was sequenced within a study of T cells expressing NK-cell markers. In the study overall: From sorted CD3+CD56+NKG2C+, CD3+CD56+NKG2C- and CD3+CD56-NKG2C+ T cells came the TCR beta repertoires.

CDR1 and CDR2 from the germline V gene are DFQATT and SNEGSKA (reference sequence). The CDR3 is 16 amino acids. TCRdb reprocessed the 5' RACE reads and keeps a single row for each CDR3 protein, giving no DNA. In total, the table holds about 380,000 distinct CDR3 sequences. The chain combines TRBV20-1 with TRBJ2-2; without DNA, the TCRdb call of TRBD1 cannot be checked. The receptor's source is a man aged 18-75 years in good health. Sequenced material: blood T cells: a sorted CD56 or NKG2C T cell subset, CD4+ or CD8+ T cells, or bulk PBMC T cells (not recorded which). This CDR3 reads CSATTLGRGNTGELFF.